Listed below are T cell receptor beta chains from one sample, sequenced in a study of blood T cells in healthy people across ages. TCRdb reprocessed the 5' RACE reads via MiXCR and lists one record per CDR3 protein. The repertoire has 1.4 million to 1.5 million distinct CDR3 sequences, 42% of them found once; the top ten carry 7.9%. The sequenced sample was blood. These receptor sequences come from a woman under 30 in good health. Both conserved end residues are part of each CDR3. The D gene is left open where the match is weak. Size tells how often a clone was seen (once, few, many) or the class of an expanded clone, and some rows leave it out.

d_gene | j_gene | v_gene | len | abundance | CDR3nt | CDR3aa
NA | TRBJ2-7 | TRBV4-2 | 15 | many | TGTGCCAGCAGCCTTCGTTTCGGCAGGGCCAACGAGCAGTACTTC | CASSLRFGRANEQYF
TRBD1 | TRBJ1-5 | TRBV12-3/TRBV12-4 | 15 | NA | TGTGCCAGCAGTCCGAGACAGGGGGCGGGGCAGCCCCAGCATTTT | CASSPRQGAGQPQHF
NA | TRBJ1-2 | TRBV12-5 | 18 | NA | TGTGCTAGTGGTTTGGGGCTTGAGGGCCCGGGTTCTCCCTATGGCTACACCTTC | CASGLGLEGPGSPYGYTF
NA | TRBJ1-4 | TRBV7-2 | 16 | few | TGTGCCAGCAGCTTAGACGGGGCTGCAACTAATGAAAAACTGTTTTTT | CASSLDGAATNEKLFF
NA | TRBJ2-7 | TRBV6-5 | 15 | few | TGTGCCAGCAGTTCGGCCGGCTGGCAGGGTTACGAGCAGTACTTC | CASSSAGWQGYEQYF
NA | TRBJ1-4 | TRBV7-9 | 15 | few | TGTGCCAGCATGGTTGGACGCCCAGCGAGCGAAAAACTGTTTTTT | CASMVGRPASEKLFF
TRBD2 | TRBJ2-5 | TRBV30 | 12 | NA | TGTGCCTGGAGTGTTGGCGGGAGGGAGCAGTACTTC | CAWSVGGREQYF
TRBD2 | TRBJ2-1 | TRBV27 | 14 | NA | TGTGCCAGCAGTTTCGCGGGGGGAACAATAGAGCAGTTCTTC | CASSFAGGTIEQFF
NA | TRBJ1-2 | TRBV4-1 | 15 | few | TGCGCCAGCAGCCAAACGGCAGGTACTAACTATGGCTACACCTTC | CASSQTAGTNYGYTF
TRBD1 | TRBJ1-2 | TRBV27 | 15 | NA | TGTGCCAGCAGTTGGGACAGGACCTTGATCTATGGCTACACCTTC | CASSWDRTLIYGYTF
NA | TRBJ2-7 | TRBV29-1 | 14 | NA | TGCAGCGTTGAAGACGGCCCAGGGAGTTCCGAGCAGTACTTC | CSVEDGPGSSEQYF
NA | TRBJ2-7 | TRBV28 | 15 | NA | TGTGCCAGCAGTCTACGATTCTCCCATTCCTACGAGCAGTACTTC | CASSLRFSHSYEQYF
TRBD1 | TRBJ2-1 | TRBV6-5 | 15 | NA | TGTGCCAGCAGTGCTGCAGCAGACAGGGTGTTAGAACAGTTCTTC | CASSAAADRVLEQFF
NA | TRBJ2-1 | TRBV3-1 | 15 | NA | TGTGCCAGCAGCCAATATACCCTTACCAACAATGAGCAGTTCTTC | CASSQYTLTNNEQFF
TRBD2 | TRBJ2-7 | TRBV20-1 | 14 | NA | TGCAGTGCTCATGGACTAGCGGGCTCCTACGAGCAGTACTTC | CSAHGLAGSYEQYF
TRBD2 | TRBJ2-5 | TRBV12-5 | 17 | NA | TGTGCTAGTGGTTTCGGGACTAGCGGGACCCTTCAAGAGACCCAGTACTTC | CASGFGTSGTLQETQYF
NA | TRBJ2-7 | TRBV3-1 | 15 | few | TGTGCCAGCAGCCAAGAGGTCGCGGCGGTCTACGAGCAGTACTTC | CASSQEVAAVYEQYF
TRBD2 | TRBJ2-2 | TRBV6-6 | 14 | NA | TGTGCCAGTCTCCGGTTAGCGGGCACCGGGGAGCTGTTTTTT | CASLRLAGTGELFF
NA | TRBJ1-1 | TRBV6-5 | 14 | few | TGTGCCAGCAGTTTAGGGAACGGGAACACTGAAGCTTTCTTT | CASSLGNGNTEAFF
NA | TRBJ2-7 | TRBV7-2 | 13 | NA | TGTGCCAGCAGCCCTATCGCCGCCTACGAGCAGTACTTC | CASSPIAAYEQYF
NA | TRBJ2-7 | TRBV11-2 | 15 | few | TGTGCCAGCAGCGCCGATGACTTGTGGGCCTACGAGCAGTACTTC | CASSADDLWAYEQYF
TRBD2 | TRBJ2-1 | TRBV29-1 | 13 | few | TGCAGCGGTAGAAGCGGGAGCCACAATGAGCAGTTCTTC | CSGRSGSHNEQFF
TRBD1 | TRBJ1-2 | TRBV24-1 | 14 | NA | TGTGCCACCAGTGAACCCGGGACAGGGTACGGCTACACCTTC | CATSEPGTGYGYTF
TRBD2 | TRBJ2-3 | TRBV12-3/TRBV12-4 | 14 | NA | TGTGCCAGCATGAAGCGGGGGGACACAGATACGCAGTATTTT | CASMKRGDTDTQYF
NA | TRBJ1-1 | TRBV20-1 | 17 | NA | TGCAGTGCGGCAGGTACGGCAGGGCCTAACCAGGGGACTGAAGCTTTCTTT | CSAAGTAGPNQGTEAFF
TRBD2 | TRBJ2-5 | TRBV13 | 16 | NA | TGTGCCAGCAGTGCGGGACTAGCGGGGTGGGAAGAGACCCAGTACTTC | CASSAGLAGWEETQYF
TRBD1 | TRBJ2-1 | TRBV27 | 16 | NA | TGTGCCAGCAGGGGAGACGGGACAGGGGCATGGAATGAGCAGTTCTTC | CASRGDGTGAWNEQFF
TRBD1 | TRBJ2-7 | TRBV5-1 | 17 | few | TGCGCCAGCAGCACCGGGACAGGGTACTCCGACCACTACGAGCAGTACTTC | CASSTGTGYSDHYEQYF
TRBD2 | TRBJ2-3 | TRBV24-1 | 15 | few | TGTGCCACCAGCAGACTAGCGGGGAGCACAGATACGCAGTATTTT | CATSRLAGSTDTQYF
TRBD2 | TRBJ2-1 | TRBV12-3/TRBV12-4 | 14 | few | TGTGCCAGCAGGGCTAGCGGGAGTATATATGAGCAGTTCTTC | CASRASGSIYEQFF
TRBD2 | TRBJ2-1 | TRBV20-1 | 13 | few | TGCAGTGGACTAGCGGGAGGCGACAATGAGCAGTTCTTC | CSGLAGGDNEQFF
NA | TRBJ2-1 | TRBV10-3 | 21 | few | TGTGCCATCAGTGACTTCATCGGGACTACCGACATGGGACACTCCTACAATGAGCAGTTCTTC | CAISDFIGTTDMGHSYNEQFF
NA | TRBJ1-6 | TRBV20-1 | 16 | NA | TGCAGTGCACCCGAATCAGGGAACTCCTATAATTCACCCCTCCACTTT | CSAPESGNSYNSPLHF
TRBD1 | TRBJ1-5 | TRBV5-6 | 16 | NA | TGTGCCAGCAGCTTACATCCGGGACAGGACGGGCAGCCCCAGCATTTT | CASSLHPGQDGQPQHF
NA | TRBJ1-2 | TRBV6-5 | 13 | few | TGTGCCAGCAGTTACTCGAGAGGGACTGGCTACACCTTC | CASSYSRGTGYTF
NA | TRBJ1-2 | TRBV25-1 | 13 | NA | TGTGCCAGCAGTGAATTCTCAAGTTTTGGCTACACCTTC | CASSEFSSFGYTF
NA | TRBJ1-2 | TRBV7-9 | 17 | NA | TGTGCCAGCAGCTTAAGGTTGACTGGGACACCCCGACAGGGCTACACCTTC | CASSLRLTGTPRQGYTF
NA | TRBJ2-3 | TRBV25-1 | 14 | many | TGTGCCAGCAGTGTAACGGGTTCCACAGATACGCAGTATTTT | CASSVTGSTDTQYF
TRBD1 | TRBJ2-1 | TRBV6-6 | 16 | NA | TGTGCCAGCAGTTACACCCGGGACAGGGCTAACAATGAGCAGTTCTTC | CASSYTRDRANNEQFF
TRBD1 | TRBJ1-5 | TRBV29-1 | 14 | few | TGCAGCGCAAGGACAGGGGGCTCCAATCAGCCCCAGCATTTT | CSARTGGSNQPQHF
NA | TRBJ1-2 | TRBV29-1 | 13 | NA | TGCAGCGTCTTGGGGAGGGGCGCCTATGGCTACACCTTC | CSVLGRGAYGYTF
TRBD2 | TRBJ2-2 | TRBV12-3/TRBV12-4 | 18 | NA | TGTGCCAGCAGTTTCGGAAGCGGGGTAGCTTCGAACACCGGGGAGCTGTTTTTT | CASSFGSGVASNTGELFF
NA | TRBJ2-1 | TRBV20-1 | 13 | NA | TGCAGTGCTAGAGCCCGCGGGACATTTGAGCAGTTCTTC | CSARARGTFEQFF
NA | TRBJ1-6 | TRBV2 | 15 | NA | TGTGCCAGCAAACTAGACCCTCCGCCTAATTCACCCCTCCACTTT | CASKLDPPPNSPLHF
TRBD2 | TRBJ2-1 | TRBV6-1 | 15 | many | TGTGCCAGCAGTGAAGCGGCTAGCGGGGGTCTGGAGCAGTTCTTC | CASSEAASGGLEQFF
NA | TRBJ2-2 | TRBV11-2 | 17 | NA | TGTGCCAGCAGCGCAGGTTCCGGGACCCCGAACACCGGGGAGCTGTTTTTT | CASSAGSGTPNTGELFF